This T cell receptor (beta chain) is from a study of Graves' ophthalmopathy and Graves' hyperthyroidism. Points from the study as a whole: Blood also harbored most expanded thyroid clonotypes above 0.001 frequency. Ophthalmopathy progression cases were predicted by the model with roughly 70% sensitivity and 72.22% specificity. For separating ophthalmopathy from stable hyperthyroidism, a 13-signature model gave approximately 90% sensitivity and around 80% specificity.

The PBMCs had their origin in less than 13 ml of fresh peripheral blood. Germline CDR1 and CDR2: LGHNA and YSLEER. The V and J ends lost 3 bases and 4 bases respectively, with 10 bases between them. The CDR3 covers 13 residues. Transcripts of RNA were the source for amplifying TCR beta CDR3 regions. Scientists carried out first-round RT-PCR using HTBI primers and then a second-round multiplex PCR. A single record per CDR3 protein comes from TCRdb applying MiXCR to the multiplex PCR reads. The sample includes some 750,000 distinct CDR3 sequences, roughly two fifths seen only once; the top ten take roughly 45%. In regard to this clonotype: What it binds is unknown. The conserved final phenylalanine or tryptophan is absent from the CDR3, which likely points to a read error.

Sequences were obtained from peripheral blood. The J gene is TRBJ2-7, the V gene TRBV4-3; D is uncertain. This receptor was taken from an adult man with Graves' ophthalmopathy. The CDR3 DNA follows: TGCGCCAGCAGCCAGGCCTCCAGGTACGAGCAGTACCTC. Its protein product is CASSQASRYEQYL.